The clone carrying this T cell receptor (beta chain) was seen repeatedly, ten times or more. Trimming took off 6 bases at V and 4 bases at J, with 19 bases between the two ends. Looked up from germline, CDR1 is SGHRS and CDR2 is YFSETQ. The CDR3 totals 15 residues. The data stem from a study of T-cell reconstitution after alpha-beta-depleted transplantation in children. The library targeted TCRbeta and was prepared with unique molecular identifiers. TCRdb analysed the PCR reads with MiXCR anew, one entry per CDR3 protein. The table has approximately 83,000 distinct CDR3 sequences, 10% to 15% seen once; the top ten hold 11% to 15%.

The chain has TRBV5-1 and TRBJ1-2, with D perhaps matching TRBD1 (5 bases). This receptor was obtained from a human donor who donated a stem cell graft to a child with inherited bone marrow failure. This sample comprised PBMCs from the stem cell graft donor, obtained from the stem cell graft. The CDR3 DNA reads TGCGCCAGCACCCGACGGGGGGTCGTCGGCTATGGCTACACCTTC. Translation: CASTRRGVVGYGYTF. Complete variable domain (other parts from reference TRBV5-1 and TRBJ1-2): KAGVTQTPRYLIKTRGQQVTLSCSPISGHRSVSWYQQTPGQGLQFLFEYFSETQRNKGNFPGRFSGRQFSNSRSEMNVSTLELGDSALYLCASTRRGVVGYGYTFGSGTRLTVV.